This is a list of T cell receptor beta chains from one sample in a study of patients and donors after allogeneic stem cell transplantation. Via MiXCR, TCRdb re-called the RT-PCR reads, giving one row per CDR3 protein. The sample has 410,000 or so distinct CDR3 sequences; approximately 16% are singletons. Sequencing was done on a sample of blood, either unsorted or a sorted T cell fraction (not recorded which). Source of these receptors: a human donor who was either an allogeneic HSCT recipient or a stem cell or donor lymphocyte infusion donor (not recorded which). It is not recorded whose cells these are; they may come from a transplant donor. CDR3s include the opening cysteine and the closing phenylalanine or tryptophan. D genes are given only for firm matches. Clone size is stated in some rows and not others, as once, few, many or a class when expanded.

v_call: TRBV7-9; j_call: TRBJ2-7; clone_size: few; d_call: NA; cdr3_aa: CASSLPIEEQYF; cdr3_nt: TGTGCCAGCAGCTTACCCATAGAAGAGCAGTACTTC
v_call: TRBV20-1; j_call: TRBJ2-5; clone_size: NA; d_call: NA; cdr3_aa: CSARLVNLRETQYF; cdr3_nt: TGCAGTGCTAGATTGGTCAACCTGCGGGAGACCCAGTACTTC
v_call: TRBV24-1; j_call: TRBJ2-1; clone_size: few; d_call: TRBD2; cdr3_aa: CATSAASGGQYNEQFF; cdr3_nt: TGTGCCACTTCGGCGGCTAGCGGGGGCCAATACAATGAGCAGTTCTTC
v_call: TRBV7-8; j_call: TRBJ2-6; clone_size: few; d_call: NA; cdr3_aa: CASSAYRAGGANVLTF; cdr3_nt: TGTGCCAGCAGCGCGTACAGGGCTGGTGGGGCCAACGTCCTGACTTTC
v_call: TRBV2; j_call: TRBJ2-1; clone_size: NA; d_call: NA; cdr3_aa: CASSTTGEQFF; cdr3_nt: TGTGCCAGCAGTACCACTGGGGAGCAGTTCTTC
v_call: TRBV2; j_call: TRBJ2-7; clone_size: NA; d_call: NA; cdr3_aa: CASRIYTVGEQYF; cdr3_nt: TGTGCCAGCAGGATCTACACGGTTGGCGAGCAGTACTTC
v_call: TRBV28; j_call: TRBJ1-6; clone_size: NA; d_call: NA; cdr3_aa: CASSLSVAGDSPLHF; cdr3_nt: TGTGCCAGCAGTTTATCGGTCGCCGGGGATTCACCCCTCCACTTT
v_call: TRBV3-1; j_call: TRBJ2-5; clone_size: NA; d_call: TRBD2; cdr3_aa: CASSQVTSGVGAQYF; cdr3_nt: TGTGCCAGCAGCCAAGTAACTAGCGGGGTGGGGGCCCAGTACTTC
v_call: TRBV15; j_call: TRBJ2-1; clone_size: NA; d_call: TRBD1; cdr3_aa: CATSRDGWDSVSYNEQFF; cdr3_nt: TGTGCCACCAGCAGAGATGGCTGGGACAGTGTCTCCTACAATGAGCAGTTCTTC
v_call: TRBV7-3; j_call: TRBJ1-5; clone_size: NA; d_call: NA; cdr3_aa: CASSNLRGSYSNQPQHF; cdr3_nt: TGTGCCAGCAGCAATCTACGGGGTTCTTATAGCAATCAGCCCCAGCATTTT
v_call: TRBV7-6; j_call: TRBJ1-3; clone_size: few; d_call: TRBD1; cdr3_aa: CASSWGQGSVGNTIYF; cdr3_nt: TGTGCCAGCAGCTGGGGACAGGGGAGCGTCGGAAACACCATATATTTT
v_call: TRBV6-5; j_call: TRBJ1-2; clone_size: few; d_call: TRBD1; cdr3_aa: CASSYPETGGAADGYTF; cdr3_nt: TGTGCCAGCAGTTACCCCGAGACAGGGGGCGCAGCTGATGGCTACACCTTC
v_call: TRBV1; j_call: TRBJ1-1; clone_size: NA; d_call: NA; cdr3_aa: CTSSPPPRDRVMNTEAFF; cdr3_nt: TGCACCAGCAGCCCACCCCCCCGGGACAGGGTAATGAACACTGAAGCTTTCTTT
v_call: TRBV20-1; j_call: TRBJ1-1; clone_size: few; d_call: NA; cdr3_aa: CSARRDQKISEAFF; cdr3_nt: TGCAGTGCTAGACGGGACCAGAAAATCTCTGAAGCTTTCTTT
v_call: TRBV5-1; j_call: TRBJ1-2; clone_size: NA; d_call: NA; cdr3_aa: CASSPGRSYGYTF; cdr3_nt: TGCGCCAGCAGCCCGGGACGGAGCTATGGCTACACCTTC
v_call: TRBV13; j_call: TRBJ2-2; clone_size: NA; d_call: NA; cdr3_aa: CASSFGQGNGGELFF; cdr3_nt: TGTGCCAGCAGTTTTGGGCAGGGGAATGGCGGGGAGCTGTTTTTT
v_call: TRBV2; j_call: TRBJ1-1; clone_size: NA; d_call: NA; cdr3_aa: CASTVRNTEAFF; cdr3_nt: TGTGCCAGCACCGTAAGGAATACTGAAGCTTTCTTT
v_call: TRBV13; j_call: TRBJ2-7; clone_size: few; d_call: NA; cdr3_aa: CASSFKGTGFYEQYF; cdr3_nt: TGTGCCAGCAGCTTTAAGGGAACCGGGTTTTACGAGCAGTACTTC
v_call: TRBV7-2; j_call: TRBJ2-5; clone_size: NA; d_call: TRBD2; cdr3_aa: CASSLRTRSPGETQYF; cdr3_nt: TGTGCCAGCAGCTTGAGGACTAGGTCCCCAGGGGAGACCCAGTACTTC
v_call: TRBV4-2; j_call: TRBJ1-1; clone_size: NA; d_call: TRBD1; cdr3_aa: CASSQSSGTVNTEAFF; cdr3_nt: TGTGCCAGCAGCCAATCTTCCGGGACAGTGAACACTGAAGCTTTCTTT
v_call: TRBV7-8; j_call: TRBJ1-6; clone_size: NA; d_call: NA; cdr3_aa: CASSGLLAANSPLHF; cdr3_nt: TGTGCCAGCAGTGGGCTTCTTGCGGCTAATTCACCCCTCCACTTT
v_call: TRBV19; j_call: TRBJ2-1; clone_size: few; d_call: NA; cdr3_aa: CASSAAISALREQFF; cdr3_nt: TGTGCCAGTAGTGCGGCTATCTCGGCTTTGCGGGAGCAGTTCTTC
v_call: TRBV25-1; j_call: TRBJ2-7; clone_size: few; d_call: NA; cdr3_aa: CASTGGVYEQYF; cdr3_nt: TGTGCCAGCACCGGAGGAGTTTACGAGCAGTACTTC
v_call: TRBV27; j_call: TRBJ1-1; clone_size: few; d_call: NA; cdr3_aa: CASSIRQKNTEAFF; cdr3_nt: TGTGCCAGCAGTATACGGCAGAAAAACACTGAAGCTTTCTTT
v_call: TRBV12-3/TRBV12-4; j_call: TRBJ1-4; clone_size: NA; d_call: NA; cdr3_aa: CASSLQGVEKLFF; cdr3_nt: TGTGCCAGCAGTTTGCAAGGGGTCGAAAAACTGTTTTTT
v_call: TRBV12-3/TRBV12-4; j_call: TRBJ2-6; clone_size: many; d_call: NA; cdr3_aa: CASSLQGAGANVLTF; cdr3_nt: TGTGCCAGCAGTTTGCAGGGCGCTGGGGCCAACGTCCTGACTTTC
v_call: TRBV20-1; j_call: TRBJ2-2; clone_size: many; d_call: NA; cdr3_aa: CSARTHNTGELFF; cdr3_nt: TGCAGTGCTCGGACCCATAACACCGGGGAGCTGTTTTTT
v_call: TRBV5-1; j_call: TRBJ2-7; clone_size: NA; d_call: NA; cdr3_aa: CASSKIGSYEQYF; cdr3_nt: TGCGCCAGCAGCAAAATCGGCTCCTACGAGCAGTACTTC
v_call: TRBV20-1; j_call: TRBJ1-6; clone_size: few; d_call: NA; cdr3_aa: CSARDAGWNSPLHF; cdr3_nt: TGCAGTGCTAGAGACGCAGGGTGGAATTCACCCCTCCACTTT
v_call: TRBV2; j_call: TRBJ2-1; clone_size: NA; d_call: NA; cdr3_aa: CASSEIAVGLEQFF; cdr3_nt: TGTGCCAGCAGTGAGATAGCGGTGGGGCTTGAGCAGTTCTTC
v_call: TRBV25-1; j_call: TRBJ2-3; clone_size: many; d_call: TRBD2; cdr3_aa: CASSRAGGTDTQYF; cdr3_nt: TGTGCCAGCAGTCGGGCGGGGGGCACAGATACGCAGTATTTT
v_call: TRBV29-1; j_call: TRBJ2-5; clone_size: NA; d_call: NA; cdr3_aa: CTVTRGRETQYF; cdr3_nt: TGCACCGTGACTAGGGGACGGGAGACCCAGTACTTC
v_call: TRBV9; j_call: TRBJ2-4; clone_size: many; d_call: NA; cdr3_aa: CASSVGGNIQYF; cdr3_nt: TGTGCCAGCAGCGTAGGGGGAAACATTCAGTACTTC
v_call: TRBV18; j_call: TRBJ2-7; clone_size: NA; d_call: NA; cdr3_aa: CASSPIQSSSYEQYF; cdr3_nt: TGTGCCAGCTCACCGATACAAAGCTCCTCCTACGAGCAGTACTTC
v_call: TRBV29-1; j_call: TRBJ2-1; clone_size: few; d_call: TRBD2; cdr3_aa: CSARGTSGYNEQFF; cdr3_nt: TGCAGCGCCCGAGGGACTAGCGGGTACAATGAGCAGTTCTTC
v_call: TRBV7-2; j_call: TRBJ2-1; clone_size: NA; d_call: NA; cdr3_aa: CASRSGALYNEQFF; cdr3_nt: TGTGCCAGCAGGTCCGGGGCCCTTTACAATGAGCAGTTCTTC
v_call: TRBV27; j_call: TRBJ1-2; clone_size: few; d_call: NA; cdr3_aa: CASSLLVGALEGYTF; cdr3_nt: TGTGCCAGCAGTTTATTGGTGGGGGCGTTGGAAGGCTACACCTTC
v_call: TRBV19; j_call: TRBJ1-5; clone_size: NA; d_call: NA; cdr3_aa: CASSIDTRGQPQHF; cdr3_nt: TGTGCCAGTAGTATAGATACACGGGGTCAGCCCCAGCATTTT
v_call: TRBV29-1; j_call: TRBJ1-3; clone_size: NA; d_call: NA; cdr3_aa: CSVLFSGNTIYF; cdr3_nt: TGCAGCGTACTTTTCTCTGGAAACACCATATATTTT
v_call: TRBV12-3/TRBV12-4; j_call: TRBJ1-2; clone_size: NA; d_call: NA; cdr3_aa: CASSLGGAVYGYTF; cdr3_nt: TGTGCCAGCAGTTTAGGGGGGGCGGTATATGGCTACACCTTC
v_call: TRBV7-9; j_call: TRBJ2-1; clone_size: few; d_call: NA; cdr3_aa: CASSLAGWGNHNEQFF; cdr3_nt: TGTGCCAGCAGCTTAGCAGGTTGGGGGAATCACAATGAGCAGTTCTTC
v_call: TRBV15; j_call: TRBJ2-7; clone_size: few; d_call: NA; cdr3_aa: CATSRGMWYEQYF; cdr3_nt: TGTGCCACCAGCAGGGGGATGTGGTACGAGCAGTACTTC
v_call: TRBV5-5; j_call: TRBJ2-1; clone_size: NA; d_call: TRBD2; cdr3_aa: CASSLAGRGGEGEQFF; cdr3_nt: TGTGCCAGCAGCTTGGCCGGCCGGGGCGGGGAGGGTGAGCAGTTCTTC
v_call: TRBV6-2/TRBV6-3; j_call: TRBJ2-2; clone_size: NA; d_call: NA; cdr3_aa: CASNRGDTGELFF; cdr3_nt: TGTGCCAGCAATCGAGGGGATACCGGGGAGCTGTTTTTT